This T cell receptor beta chain was obtained from a study of shared clonotypes between healthy human individuals. General observations from the study: Non-shared clonotypes displayed generation probabilities falling below those of clonotypes present in all four donors.

Profiled with immunoSEQ multiplex PCR; TCRdb holds only in-frame clones, not every one. The table has 2 million to 2.5 million clones, roughly 95% seen once. In regard to this clone: Its antigen is currently unknown.

The V segment lost 4 bases and the J segment 0 bases; nucleotides outside the gene matches: 6. The CDR3 covers 16 residues. Germline loops: CDR1 MNHEY, CDR2 SVGAGI. The investigators split CD4+ cells into a CD45RA+ naive subset and a CD45RA-negative memory subset. This clonotype was obtained from a man between 18 and 35 years old in good health. Sequences were obtained from naive CD4+ T cells sorted from blood. Sample subset: CD45RA+ positively selected. The genes are TRBV6-5 and TRBJ2-5; 9 nucleotides line up with TRBD2. The CDR3 DNA sequence: TGTGCCAGCAGTTCCCTGACTAGCGGAAACCAAGAGACCCAGTACTTC. This sequence encodes CASSSLTSGNQETQYF.